The TCR beta chain described here comes from a study of blood T cell repertoires in COVID-19. About the study: Nucleic acid was either cDNA or gDNA, and it came from T cells, B-cell-depleted T cells, or PBMCs.

In the original processing: Amplification with reference gene primers provided the estimates of nucleated cell counts. Sequencing used immunoSEQ multiplex PCR; TCRdb keeps in-frame clones, though not all of them. For V, J and clone size, that table is used; D and trimming come from the DNA. The table shows nearly 25,000 clones, with approximately 80% occurring only once. CDR1 SGHNT and CDR2 YYREEE come from the germline V gene (reference sequence). Germline trimming cut 1 base from V and 0 bases from J; bases unmatched to any gene: 5. The CDR3 loop spans 17 amino acids. This clonotype originated in a woman in her seventies with COVID-19, enrolled during active disease. This chain uses TRBV5-4 with TRBJ2-1; 9 bases match TRBD2. The material sequenced was peripheral blood. Here the CDR3 reads CASSLYSGGRSYNEQFF. Written as DNA, the CDR3 is TGTGCCAGCAGCTTGTATAGCGGGGGACGCTCCTACAATGAGCAGTTCTTC. Full variable domain (remainder filled in from reference TRBV5-4 and TRBJ2-1): ETGVTQSPTHLIKTRGQQVTLRCSSQSGHNTVSWYQQALGQGPQFIFQYYREEENGRGNFPPRFSGLQFPNYSSELNVNALELDDSALYLCASSLYSGGRSYNEQFFGPGTRLTVL.